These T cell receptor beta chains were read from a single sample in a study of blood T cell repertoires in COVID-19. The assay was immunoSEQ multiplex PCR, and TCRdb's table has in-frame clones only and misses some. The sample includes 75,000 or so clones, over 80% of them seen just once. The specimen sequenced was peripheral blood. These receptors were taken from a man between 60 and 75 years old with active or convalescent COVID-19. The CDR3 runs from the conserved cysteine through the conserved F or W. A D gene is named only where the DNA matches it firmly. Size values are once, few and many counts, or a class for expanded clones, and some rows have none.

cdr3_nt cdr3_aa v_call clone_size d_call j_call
TGTGCCAGCAGCCGCTCCGGAGGAGACCAAGAGACCCAGTACTTC CASSRSGGDQETQYF TRBV5-4 - - TRBJ2-5
TGTGCCAGCAGGCCTTTGGGCGGGAGTGAAGCTTTCTTT CASRPLGGSEAFF TRBV13 - - TRBJ1-1
TGTGCCAGCTCACCACGGGCTAGCGGGGCCGATACGCAGTATTTT CASSPRASGADTQYF TRBV18 - TRBD2 TRBJ2-3
TGTGCCAGCAGTCATCCAGGGACTGAAGCTTTCTTT CASSHPGTEAFF TRBV12-3/TRBV12-4 - - TRBJ1-1
TGCGCCAGCAGCCAAGTCGCCAGAGGGAACTCTGGAAACACCATATATTTT CASSQVARGNSGNTIYF TRBV4-3 few - TRBJ1-3
TGTGCCATCAGTGAGGGGACAGGGGTTGGTGGCTACACCTTC CAISEGTGVGGYTF TRBV10-3 - TRBD1 TRBJ1-2
TGTGCCAGCAGCTCGGGACTAGCCACAGATACGCAGTATTTT CASSSGLATDTQYF TRBV7-3 - TRBD2 TRBJ2-3
TGTGCCAGCAGCTTGCCCTCCTTAGGGCTCACAGGCTATGGCTACACCTTC CASSLPSLGLTGYGYTF TRBV5-6 - - TRBJ1-2
TGTGCCAGCAACTTACAAGACAGGGTGAGCTCCTACGAGCAGTACTTC CASNLQDRVSSYEQYF TRBV6-4 - TRBD1 TRBJ2-7
TGTGCCAGCAGCCACCCCGGGCGGGGGGGCAAGGAGACCCAGTACTTC CASSHPGRGGKETQYF TRBV5-4 once TRBD2 TRBJ2-5
TGCGCCAGCAGCCGCCGGACAGGGGACCCTCAAGAGACCCAGTACTTC CASSRRTGDPQETQYF TRBV4-1 - TRBD1 TRBJ2-5
TGTGCCAGCAGTGGGGCGCTAGCAGGCACAGATACGCAGTATTTT CASSGALAGTDTQYF TRBV2 - - TRBJ2-3
TGTGCCAGCAGTTTGGACAGTCCCACTGAAGCTTTCTTT CASSLDSPTEAFF TRBV28 - - TRBJ1-1
TGTGCCAGCAGCCAGACTCCCGATAACGAAAACATTCAGTACTTC CASSQTPDNENIQYF TRBV3-1/TRBV3-2 - - TRBJ2-4
TGTGCCAGCAGCCAACAGGGGGCTTTAGGAAAACTGTTTTTT CASSQQGALGKLFF TRBV14 - TRBD1 TRBJ1-4
TGTGCCAGCAGCTGGACAGGGGAGGGCACTGAAGCTTTCTTT CASSWTGEGTEAFF TRBV5-4 - TRBD1 TRBJ1-1
TGTGCCAGCAGCTTATACCCCCGGGGGGGGTGGTATAGCAATCAGCCCCAGCATTTT CASSLYPRGGWYSNQPQHF TRBV7-8 - - TRBJ1-5
TGTGCCAGCAGTCCAGGGGCGTCCTATGGCTACACCTTC CASSPGASYGYTF TRBV27 - - TRBJ1-2
TGCGCCAGCAGCGTAATGACCGGGACAGGCAACAATGAGCAGTTCTTC CASSVMTGTGNNEQFF TRBV5-1 - TRBD1 TRBJ2-1
TGTGCCAGCAGGCAAGGACAGGGCCTGGGGGAGCAGTACTTC CASRQGQGLGEQYF TRBV6-5 - TRBD1 TRBJ2-7
TGTGCCACCAGTGGCAGGGGAGATACGCAGTATTTT CATSGRGDTQYF TRBV24-1 - - TRBJ2-3
TGTGCCAGCTCAGCCGGGACAAAAGAGACCCAGTACTTC CASSAGTKETQYF TRBV18 - - TRBJ2-5
TGTGCCAGCAGCTTAGCGCAACTAGCGGGGAAAAATGAGCAGTTCTTC CASSLAQLAGKNEQFF TRBV7-9 - TRBD2 TRBJ2-1
TGTGCCAGCAGCTTAGCACTGGACAAGAGCTCCTACAATGAGCAGTTCTTC CASSLALDKSSYNEQFF TRBV7-9 - - TRBJ2-1
TGTGCCAGCAGCCAAACAGGGGACCAGCCCCAGCATTTT CASSQTGDQPQHF TRBV11-2 - TRBD1 TRBJ1-5
TGTGCCAGCTCACCCACAGGGGGCGCAAGGCATAATTCACCCCTCCACTTT CASSPTGGARHNSPLHF TRBV18 - TRBD1 TRBJ1-6
TGTGCCAGCAGTGTAGGACAGGGCCAAGAGACCCAGTACTTC CASSVGQGQETQYF TRBV25-1 - TRBD1 TRBJ2-5
TGTGCCAGTAGTATTCGGCAGGGGGGACGGACTGAAGCTTTCTTT CASSIRQGGRTEAFF TRBV19 - TRBD1 TRBJ1-1
TGTGCCAGCAGCCAAGATAGAGGCCTTAGCAATCAGCCCCAGCATTTT CASSQDRGLSNQPQHF TRBV4-2 few - TRBJ1-5
TGTGCCAGCAGCCACCTCCAACATACGGACAGGGAGAAGACCCAGTACTTC CASSHLQHTDREKTQYF TRBV14 once TRBD1 TRBJ2-5
TGTGCCAGCAGCAACCAAGACAGGCCGTACAATGAGCAGTTCTTC CASSNQDRPYNEQFF TRBV14 - - TRBJ2-1
TGTGCCATCAGTGAGTCTCAAGGACAGGGATCCACAGATACGCAGTATTTT CAISESQGQGSTDTQYF TRBV10-3 - TRBD1 TRBJ2-3
TGTGCCAGCAGTTTAGGCAGAACTGGAAACACCATATATTTT CASSLGRTGNTIYF TRBV7-2 - - TRBJ1-3
TGTGCCAGCAGCTTAGATCGGCAAGAGACCCAGTACTTC CASSLDRQETQYF TRBV7-6 - - TRBJ2-5
TGCAGCGTTCAAGGGGGTGACAGGGACTCGAAGACCCAGTACTTC CSVQGGDRDSKTQYF TRBV29-1 - - TRBJ2-5
TGTGCCAGCAGCTTAGGAAACTGGCTAGCGGGCGGGCCCGGGGAGCTGTTTTTT CASSLGNWLAGGPGELFF TRBV11-2 - TRBD2 TRBJ2-2
TGTGCCAGCAGTTCCGACCAGGGTCGCTACACCTTC CASSSDQGRYTF TRBV6-5 few - TRBJ1-2
TGTGCCAGCCGACCCGCCGGGATGGGCCGCTACGAGCAGTACTTC CASRPAGMGRYEQYF TRBV6-5 - - TRBJ2-7
TGTGCCAGCAGTACAGGGGGCACTAACTATGGCTACACCTTC CASSTGGTNYGYTF TRBV9 few TRBD1 TRBJ1-2
TGTGCCAGCAGCTCAGGTCCTTCGACCCCCACAGATACGCAGTATTTT CASSSGPSTPTDTQYF TRBV7-8 - - TRBJ2-3
TGTGCCAGCCACTTTCTAGCGGGGGTCAATGAGCAGTTCTTC CASHFLAGVNEQFF TRBV11-2 - TRBD2 TRBJ2-1
TGCGCCAGCAGCCCCATGCGGGGGGTGTACCAAGAGACCCAGTACTTC CASSPMRGVYQETQYF TRBV5-1 - TRBD2 TRBJ2-5
TGTGCCAGCAGCCAAGATCGGGGGGCCCCAATTCCCAACACTGAAGCTTTCTTT CASSQDRGAPIPNTEAFF TRBV4-2 - - TRBJ1-1